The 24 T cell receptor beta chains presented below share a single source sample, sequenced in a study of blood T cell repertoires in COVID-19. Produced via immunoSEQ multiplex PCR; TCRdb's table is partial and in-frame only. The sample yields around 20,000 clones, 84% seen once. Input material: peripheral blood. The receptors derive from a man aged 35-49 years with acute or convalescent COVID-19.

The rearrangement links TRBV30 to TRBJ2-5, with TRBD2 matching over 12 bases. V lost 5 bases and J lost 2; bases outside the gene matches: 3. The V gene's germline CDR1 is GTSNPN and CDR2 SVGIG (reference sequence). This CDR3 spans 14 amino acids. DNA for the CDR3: TGTGCCTGGGGACTAGCGGGATCACAAGAGACCCAGTACTTC. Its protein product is CAWGLAGSQETQYF.

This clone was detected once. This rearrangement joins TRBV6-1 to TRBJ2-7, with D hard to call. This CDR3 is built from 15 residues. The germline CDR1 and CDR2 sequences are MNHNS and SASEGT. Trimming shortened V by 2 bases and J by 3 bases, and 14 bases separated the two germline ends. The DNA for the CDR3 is TGTGCCAGCAGTGAATGGGCTCAGTTGAACTACGAGCAGTACTTC. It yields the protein CASSEWAQLNYEQYF.

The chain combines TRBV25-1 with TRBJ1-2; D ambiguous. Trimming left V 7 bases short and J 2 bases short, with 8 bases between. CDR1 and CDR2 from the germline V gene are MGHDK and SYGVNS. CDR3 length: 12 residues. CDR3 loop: CASTTGNYGYTF. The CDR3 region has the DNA TGTGCCAGCACCACCGGGAACTATGGCTACACCTTC.

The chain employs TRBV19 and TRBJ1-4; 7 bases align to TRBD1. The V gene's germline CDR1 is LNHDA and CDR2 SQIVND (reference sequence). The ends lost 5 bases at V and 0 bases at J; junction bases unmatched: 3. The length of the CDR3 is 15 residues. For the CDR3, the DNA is TGTGCCAGTAGTGGGACAGTTCCAACTAATGAAAAACTGTTTTTT. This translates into CASSGTVPTNEKLFF.

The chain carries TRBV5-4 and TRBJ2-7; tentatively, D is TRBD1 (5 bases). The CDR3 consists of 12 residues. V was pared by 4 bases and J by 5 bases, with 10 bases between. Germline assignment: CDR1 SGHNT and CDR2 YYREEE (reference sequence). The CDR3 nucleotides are TGTGCCAGCAGCAGGACAAACCACGAGCAGTACTTC. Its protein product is CASSRTNHEQYF.

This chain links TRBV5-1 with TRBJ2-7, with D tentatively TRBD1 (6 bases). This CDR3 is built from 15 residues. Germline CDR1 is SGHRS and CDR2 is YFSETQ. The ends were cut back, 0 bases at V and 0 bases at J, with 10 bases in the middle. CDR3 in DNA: TGCGCCAGCAGCTTGGGTACAGGGACCTCCTACGAGCAGTACTTC. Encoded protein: CASSLGTGTSYEQYF.

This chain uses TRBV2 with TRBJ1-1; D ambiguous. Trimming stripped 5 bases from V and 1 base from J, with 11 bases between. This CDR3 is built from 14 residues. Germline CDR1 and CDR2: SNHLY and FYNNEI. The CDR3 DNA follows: TGTGCCAGCAGTTCCCAGCGGTGGAACACTGAAGCTTTCTTT. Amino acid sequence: CASSSQRWNTEAFF.

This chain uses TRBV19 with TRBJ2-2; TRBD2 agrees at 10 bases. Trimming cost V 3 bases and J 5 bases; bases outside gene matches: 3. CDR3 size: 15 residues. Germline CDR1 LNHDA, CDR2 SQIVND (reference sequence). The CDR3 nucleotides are TGTGCCAGTAGTATTACACTAGCGGGGACCGGGGAGCTGTTTTTT. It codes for CASSITLAGTGELFF.

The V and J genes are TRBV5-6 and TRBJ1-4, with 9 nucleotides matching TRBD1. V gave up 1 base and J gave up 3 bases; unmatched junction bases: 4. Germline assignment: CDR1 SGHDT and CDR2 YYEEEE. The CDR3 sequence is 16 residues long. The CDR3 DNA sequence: TGTGCCAGCAGCTTGCCCCGACAGGGGGCTAATGAAAAACTGTTTTTT. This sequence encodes CASSLPRQGANEKLFF.

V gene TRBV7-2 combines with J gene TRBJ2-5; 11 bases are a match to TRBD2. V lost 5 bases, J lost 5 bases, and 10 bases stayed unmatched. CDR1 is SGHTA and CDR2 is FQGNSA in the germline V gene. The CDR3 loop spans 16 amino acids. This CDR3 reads CASSPRTSGGGETQYF. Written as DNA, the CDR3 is TGTGCCAGCAGCCCTCGAACTAGCGGGGGCGGGGAGACCCAGTACTTC.

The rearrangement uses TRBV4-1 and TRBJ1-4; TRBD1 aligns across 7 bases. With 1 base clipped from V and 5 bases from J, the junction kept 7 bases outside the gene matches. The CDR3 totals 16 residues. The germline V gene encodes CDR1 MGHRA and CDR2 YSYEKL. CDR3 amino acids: CASSQGRDRPNEKLFF. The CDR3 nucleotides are TGCGCCAGCAGCCAAGGAAGGGACAGACCGAATGAAAAACTGTTTTTT.

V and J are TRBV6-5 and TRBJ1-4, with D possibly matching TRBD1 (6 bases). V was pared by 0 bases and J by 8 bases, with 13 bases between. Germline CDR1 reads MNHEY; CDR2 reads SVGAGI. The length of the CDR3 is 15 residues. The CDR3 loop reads CASSYSGLTGEKLFF. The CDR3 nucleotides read TGTGCCAGCAGTTACTCAGGACTCACAGGGGAAAAACTGTTTTTT.

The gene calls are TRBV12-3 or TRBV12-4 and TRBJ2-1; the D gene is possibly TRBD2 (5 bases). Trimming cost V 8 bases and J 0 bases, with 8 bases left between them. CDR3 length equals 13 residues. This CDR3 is CASRRGSYNEQFF. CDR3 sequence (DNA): TGTGCCAGCCGCCGGGGCTCCTACAATGAGCAGTTCTTC.

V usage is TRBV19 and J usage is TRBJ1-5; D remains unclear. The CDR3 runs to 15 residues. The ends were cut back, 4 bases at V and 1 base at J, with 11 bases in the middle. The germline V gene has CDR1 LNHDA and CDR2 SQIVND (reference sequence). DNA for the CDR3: TGTGCCAGTAGTACCCCGGGTGGGAGCAATCAGCCCCAGCATTTT. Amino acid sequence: CASSTPGGSNQPQHF.

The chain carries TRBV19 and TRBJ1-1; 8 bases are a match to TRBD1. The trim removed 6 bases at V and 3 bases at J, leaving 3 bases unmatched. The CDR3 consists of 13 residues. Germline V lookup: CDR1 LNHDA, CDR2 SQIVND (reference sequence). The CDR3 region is CASSTTGDTEAFF. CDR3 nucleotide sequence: TGTGCCAGTAGCACGACAGGGGACACTGAAGCTTTCTTT.

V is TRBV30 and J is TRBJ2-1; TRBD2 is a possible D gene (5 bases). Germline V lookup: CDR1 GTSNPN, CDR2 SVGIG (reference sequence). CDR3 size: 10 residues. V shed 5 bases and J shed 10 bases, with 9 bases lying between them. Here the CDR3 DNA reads TGTGCCTGGGGAGCGGAGGAGCAGTTCTTC. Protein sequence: CAWGAEEQFF.

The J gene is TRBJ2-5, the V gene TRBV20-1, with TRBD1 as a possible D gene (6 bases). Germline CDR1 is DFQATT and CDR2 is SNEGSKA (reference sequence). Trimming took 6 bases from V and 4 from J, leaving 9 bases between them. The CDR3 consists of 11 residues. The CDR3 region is CSATTGETQYF. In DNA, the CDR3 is TGCAGTGCGACGACAGGAGAGACCCAGTACTTC.

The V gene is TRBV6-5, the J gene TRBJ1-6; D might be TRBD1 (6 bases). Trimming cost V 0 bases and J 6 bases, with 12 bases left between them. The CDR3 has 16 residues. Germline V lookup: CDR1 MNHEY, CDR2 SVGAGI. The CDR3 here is CASSYSLRRGNSPLHF. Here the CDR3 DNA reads TGTGCCAGCAGTTACTCTTTGCGCAGGGGTAATTCACCCCTCCACTTT.

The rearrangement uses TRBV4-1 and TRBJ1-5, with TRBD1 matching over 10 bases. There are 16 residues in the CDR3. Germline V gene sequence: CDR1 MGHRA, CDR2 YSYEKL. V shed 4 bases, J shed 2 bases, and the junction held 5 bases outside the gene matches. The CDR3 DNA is TGCGCCAGCAGCCCCCAGACAGGGGGCGGCAATCAGCCCCAGCATTTT. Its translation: CASSPQTGGGNQPQHF.

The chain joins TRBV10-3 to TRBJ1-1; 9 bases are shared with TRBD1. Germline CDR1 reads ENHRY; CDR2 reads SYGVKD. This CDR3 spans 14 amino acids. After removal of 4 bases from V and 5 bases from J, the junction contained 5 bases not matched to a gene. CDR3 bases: TGTGCCATCAGTGTAACAGGGGGCTGGACTGAAGCTTTCTTT. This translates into CAISVTGGWTEAFF.

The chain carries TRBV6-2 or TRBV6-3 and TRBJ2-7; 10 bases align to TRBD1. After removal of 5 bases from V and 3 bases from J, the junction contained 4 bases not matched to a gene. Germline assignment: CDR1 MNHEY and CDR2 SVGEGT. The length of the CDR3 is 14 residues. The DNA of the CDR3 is TGTGCCAGCAGTACGGACAGGGGGGACTACGAGCAGTACTTC. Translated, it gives CASSTDRGDYEQYF.

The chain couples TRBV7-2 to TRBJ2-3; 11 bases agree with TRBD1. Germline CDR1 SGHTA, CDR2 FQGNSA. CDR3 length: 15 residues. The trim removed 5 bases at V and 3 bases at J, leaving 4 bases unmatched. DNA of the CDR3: TGTGCCAGCAGCGCCGGGACAGGGGGAACAGATACGCAGTATTTT. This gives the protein CASSAGTGGTDTQYF. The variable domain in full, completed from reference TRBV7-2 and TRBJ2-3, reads GAGVSQSPSNKVTEKGKDVELRCDPISGHTALYWYRQSLGQGLEFLIYFQGNSAPDKSGLPSDRFSAERTGGSVSTLTIQRTQQEDSAVYLCASSAGTGGTDTQYFGPGTRLTVL.

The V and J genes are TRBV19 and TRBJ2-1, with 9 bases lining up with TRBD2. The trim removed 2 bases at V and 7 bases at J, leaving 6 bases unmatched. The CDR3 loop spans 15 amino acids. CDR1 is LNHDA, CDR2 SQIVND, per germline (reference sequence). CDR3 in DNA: TGTGCCAGTAGTATAAGGGCTAGCGGGATAAATGAGCAGTTCTTC. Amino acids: CASSIRASGINEQFF.

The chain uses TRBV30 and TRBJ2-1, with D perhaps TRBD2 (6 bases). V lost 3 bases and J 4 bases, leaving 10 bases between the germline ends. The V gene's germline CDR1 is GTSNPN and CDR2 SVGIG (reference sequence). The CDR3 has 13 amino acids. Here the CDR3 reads CAWRAGTYNEQFF. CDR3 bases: TGTGCCTGGAGGGCGGGGACGTACAATGAGCAGTTCTTC.